This T cell receptor beta chain was sequenced during a study of cytomegalovirus exposure and HLA in healthy donors. Findings and caveats of the study: Exclusion as indistinguishable affected some V segments, including TRBV6-2 and TRBV6-3. There were some public TCRs occurring in many donors, but most TCR sequences were rare.

Details on this clone: Its antigen remains unknown.

The PCR made use of 60 Vbeta and 13 Jbeta primers. The data were produced by immunoSEQ multiplex PCR, yet TCRdb's version contains in-frame clones alone and is incomplete. The table shows approximately 140,000 clones, with 60% to 85% occurring only once. CDR1 is SNHLY and CDR2 is FYNNEI in the germline V gene. Unmatched junction bases numbered 6, after V lost 8 bases and J lost 0 bases. The CDR3 is 15 residues long. The sample taken for sequencing was PBMCs. V is TRBV2 and J is TRBJ2-3; 9 bases match TRBD2. The sequence came from a man aged 45-60 years in good health and CMV-seropositive. The CDR3: CASPAGGLSTDTQYF. CDR3 DNA: TGTGCCAGCCCAGCGGGAGGTTTAAGCACAGATACGCAGTATTTT.